This T cell receptor (beta chain) was documented in a study of blood T cell repertoires in COVID-19. Study-level information: Researchers got acute and convalescent COVID-19 samples from the United States, Italy and Spain. PBMCs, B-cell-depleted T cells, or T cells provided the cDNA or gDNA that made up the material.

V lost 5 bases, J lost 4 bases, and 9 bases lay in between. The CDR3 has 12 amino acids. Only one count was recorded for this clone. Under the authors' procedure: Amplified reference gene primers provided the basis for estimating nucleated cell counts. The table came from immunoSEQ multiplex PCR; TCRdb's copy has only in-frame clones and leaves some out. That table gives V, J and clone size, and the DNA gave D and trimming. The sample yields about 240,000 clones, about four fifths seen once. The rearrangement joins TRBV12-3 or TRBV12-4 to TRBJ2-7; D gene ambiguous. This TCR came from a woman aged 18-29 years with acute or convalescent COVID-19. Sequenced material: peripheral blood. CDR3 region: CASSKQMYEQYF. CDR3 nucleotide sequence: TGTGCCAGCAGTAAACAGATGTACGAGCAGTACTTC.